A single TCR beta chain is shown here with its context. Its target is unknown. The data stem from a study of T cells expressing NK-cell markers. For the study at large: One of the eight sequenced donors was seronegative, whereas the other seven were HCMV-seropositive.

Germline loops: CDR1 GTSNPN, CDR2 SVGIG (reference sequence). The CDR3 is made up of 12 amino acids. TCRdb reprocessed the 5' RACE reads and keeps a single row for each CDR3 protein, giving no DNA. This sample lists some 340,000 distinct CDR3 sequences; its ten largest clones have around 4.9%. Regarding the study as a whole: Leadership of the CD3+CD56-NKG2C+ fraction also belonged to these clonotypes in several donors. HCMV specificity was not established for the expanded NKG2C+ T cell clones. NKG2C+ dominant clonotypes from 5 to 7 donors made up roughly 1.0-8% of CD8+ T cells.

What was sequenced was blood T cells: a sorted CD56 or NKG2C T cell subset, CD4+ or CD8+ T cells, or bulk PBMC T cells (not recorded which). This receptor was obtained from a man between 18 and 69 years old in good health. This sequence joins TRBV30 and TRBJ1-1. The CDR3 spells CAWSWERAEAFF. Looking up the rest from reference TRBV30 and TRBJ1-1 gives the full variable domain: SQTIHQWPATLVQPVGSPLSLECTVEGTSNPNLYWYRQAAGRGLQLLFYSVGIGQISSEVPQNLSASRPQDRQFILSSKKLLLSDSGFYLCAWSWERAEAFFGQGTRLTVV.